Detailed here is one T cell receptor beta chain. Its antigen is unknown. These data come from a study of cytomegalovirus exposure and HLA in healthy donors. V was trimmed by 8 bases and J by 3 bases, leaving 15 bases between them. The germline gives CDR1 MNHEY, CDR2 SMNVEV (reference sequence). The CDR3 is made up of 14 amino acids. PCR amplification relied on 60 Vbeta primers (plus 13 Jbeta primers). Measured with immunoSEQ multiplex PCR; TCRdb has only the in-frame clones, and not every one. The sample contains 95,000 to 100,000 clones, roughly 70% of which appear only once. General study results and limits: Cytomegalovirus-associated status was assigned to some 180 TCR beta chains.

The chain uses TRBV27 and TRBJ2-3; D uncertain. The origin of this receptor is a man aged 50 to 60 in good health and CMV-seronegative. Sequencing input: PBMCs. The CDR3 region has the DNA TGTGCCAGCCGCCGTGGTACGGTGACAGATACGCAGTATTTT. Translating it yields CASRRGTVTDTQYF.